These 15 T cell receptor beta chains originate from one sample sequenced in a study of CDR3 diversity in severe acne. Each CDR3 protein is one row after TCRdb ran MiXCR on the PCR reads. The sample has approximately 97,000 distinct CDR3 sequences; about half are singletons. The sample taken for sequencing was blood. These receptor sequences come from a male donor with acne.

The CDR3 DNA sequence: TGTGCCAGCAGCTTGACAGCCGACGAGCAGTACTTC. Its translation is CASSLTADEQYF. This rearrangement joins TRBV7-9 to TRBJ2-7; D perhaps matches TRBD1 (5 bases). The CDR3 contains 12 residues. Germline V gene data show CDR1 as SEHNR and CDR2 as FQNEAQ (reference sequence). Trimming took off 3 bases at V and 5 bases at J, with 8 bases between the two ends.

Comment on this clonotype: The junction shows a germline mismatch at one end, possibly a read error. The rearrangement links TRBV10-3 to TRBJ2-5; the D call may be TRBD1 or TRBD2 (6 bases each). Germline loops: CDR1 ENHRY, CDR2 SYGVKD. The CDR3 spans 15 residues. CDR3 nucleotide sequence: TGTGCCATCAGTGAGTCGAAGGGGGGATCAGAGAGCCAGTACTTC. It encodes CAISESKGGSESQYF.

This clonotype has only a few counts. The chain combines TRBV10-1 with TRBJ1-2; tentatively, D is TRBD1 (5 bases). The CDR3 runs 14 residues. Per the germline V gene, CDR1 is WNHNN and CDR2 is SYGVQD (reference sequence). V gave up 8 bases and J gave up 6 bases, with 19 bases separating them. The CDR3 DNA is TGCGCCAGCTCGGCAGGGTTAGGTGACGATGGCTACACCTTC. Its translation is CASSAGLGDDGYTF.

The V gene is TRBV20-1, the J gene TRBJ1-2; 7 bases line up with TRBD1. J gave up 7 bases and V 4 bases, and 6 bases lay outside the gene matches. Germline CDR1 is DFQATT and CDR2 is SNEGSKA (reference sequence). CDR3 length: 12 residues. The CDR3 is CSAKTGAGGYTF. The CDR3 DNA sequence: TGCAGTGCTAAAACAGGGGCGGGTGGCTACACCTTC.

This clonotype was observed a handful of times. A much larger clone lies one base from this, so it may be a read error. V and J are TRBV29-1 and TRBJ2-1; tentatively, D is TRBD1 (5 bases). The better agreement between TRBJ2-5 and the DNA end casts doubt on the J call. Germline CDR1 reads SQVTM; CDR2 reads ANQGSEA. This CDR3 has 14 amino acids. The DNA for the CDR3 is TGCAGCGTGGTCCCCATCGGCAGGGCGGAGACCCAGTACTTC. Translating gives CSVVPIGRAETQYF.

The gene calls are TRBV25-1 and TRBJ2-5; 12 nucleotides match TRBD2. This CDR3 contains 17 residues. Germline loops: CDR1 MGHDK, CDR2 SYGVNS. J was trimmed by 5 bases and V by 5 bases; bases with no gene match: 12. The CDR3 sequence is CASSPVASGRAHETQYF. CDR3 bases: TGTGCCAGCAGTCCGGTTGCTAGCGGGAGGGCCCATGAGACCCAGTACTTC.

This clonotype has only one observation. One end of the junction is discordant with germline, which a read error may explain. This chain uses TRBV9 with TRBJ1-6; D might be TRBD1 (6 bases). The length of the CDR3 is 17 residues. Germline V gives CDR1 SGDLS, CDR2 YYNGEE. The CDR3 bases are TGTGCCTGCAGCGCCGAGCCGGACAGCTCCTATAATTCACCCCTCCACTTT. It codes for CACSAEPDSSYNSPLHF.

V and J are TRBV7-2 and TRBJ2-7; D perhaps matches TRBD1 (5 bases). With 6 bases removed from V and 7 bases from J, the gap between germline ends came to 16 bases. The CDR3 is made up of 13 amino acids. In germline, CDR1 is SGHTA, CDR2 FQGNSA. The CDR3 sequence is CASRRTSYNEQYV. CDR3 DNA sequence: TGTGCCAGCAGGCGGACAAGCTACAATGAGCAGTACGTC.

This chain links TRBV7-2 with TRBJ2-7; D not resolved. CDR1 and CDR2 (germline): SGHTA, FQGNSA. V shed 5 bases and J shed 6 bases, with 17 bases lying between them. The CDR3 has 14 residues. CDR3 sequence: CASSQARSLPEQYF. CDR3 coding DNA: TGTGCCAGCAGCCAAGCAAGGTCTCTCCCCGAGCAGTACTTC.

The sample holds a few counts of this clonotype. V gene TRBV7-3 combines with J gene TRBJ2-2; no reliable D call. This CDR3 has 11 residues. Germline V CDR1 and CDR2: SGHTA, FQGTGA. V was shortened by 6 bases and J by 8 bases, with 7 bases between the two germline ends. The CDR3 bases are TGTGCCAGCAGGCAAGAGGGGGAGCTGTTTTTT. Translated, it gives CASRQEGELFF.

This clonotype was observed at least ten times. The gene calls are TRBV6-6 and TRBJ2-1; D could derive from TRBD1 or TRBD2 (5 bases each). The CDR3 runs 14 residues. Germline CDR1 is MNHNY and CDR2 is SVGAGI (reference sequence). Between the trimmed V and J ends, which lost 6 bases and 6 bases, there was a span of 15 bases. CDR3: CASRPGPGGNEQFF. DNA of the CDR3: TGTGCCAGCAGACCGGGACCCGGCGGCAATGAGCAGTTCTTC.

This clonotype was detected ten times or more. V usage is TRBV20-1 and J usage is TRBJ1-3, with 8 bases identical to TRBD1. Germline CDR1 is DFQATT and CDR2 is SNEGSKA (reference sequence). V lost 5 bases and J lost 1; bases outside the gene matches: 4. CDR3 length: 14 amino acids. The CDR3 loop is CSAPDRESGNTIYF. The CDR3 DNA follows: TGCAGTGCTCCGGACAGGGAGTCTGGAAACACCATATATTTT.

The gene calls are TRBV20-1 and TRBJ2-7; 11 nucleotides match TRBD2. The CDR3 is made up of 15 amino acids. V was pared by 3 bases and J by 1 base, with 5 bases of the junction left unmatched. Germline-derived CDR1 and CDR2 are DFQATT and SNEGSKA (reference sequence). The CDR3 is CSASLAGGISYEQYF. The CDR3 nucleotides read TGCAGTGCTAGCTTAGCGGGAGGGATTTCCTACGAGCAGTACTTC.

The J gene is TRBJ1-2, the V gene TRBV2; no firm D call. Trimming removed 5 bases at V and 9 bases at J, with 13 bases between. The CDR3 is 12 residues long. CDR1 and CDR2 (germline): SNHLY, FYNNEI. The CDR3 nucleotides are TGTGCCAGCAGTTACGAGGTTACGAGCTACACCTTC. Its protein is CASSYEVTSYTF.

By frequency in the sample, this clonotype is medium-sized (0.01 to 0.1%). The chain recombines TRBV7-2 with TRBJ2-1; 8 nucleotides align to TRBD2. J was trimmed by 6 bases and V by 1 base; bases with no gene match: 2. CDR3 size: 14 residues. Germline V lookup: CDR1 SGHTA, CDR2 FQGNSA. The CDR3 DNA reads as TGTGCCAGCAGCTTAGTACTAGCGGTCAATGAGCAGTTCTTC. Its protein product is CASSLVLAVNEQFF.